These 26 T cell receptor beta chains were all obtained from the same sample, sequenced in a study of shared clonotypes between healthy human individuals. Libraries were prepared by immunoSEQ multiplex PCR; TCRdb keeps only in-frame clonotypes and omits some of them. The sample includes about 1.1 million clones, about 72% of them seen just once. Material: memory CD4+ T cells from PBMCs. Subset defined: CD45RA-negative fraction. The receptors originated from a young man in good health. Some clones in this sample may be carry-over from other donors' samples.

This rearrangement joins TRBV5-4 to TRBJ2-7; TRBD1 aligns across 12 bases. Germline V gene data show CDR1 as SGHNT and CDR2 as YYREEE (reference sequence). The J segment lost 7 bases and the V segment lost 4 bases, leaving 9 bases of the junction unmatched. The CDR3 contains 15 residues. The CDR3 region has the DNA TGTGCCAGCAGCCGAGGAAGGGACAGGGGGCTTGAGCAGTACTTC. Protein product: CASSRGRDRGLEQYF.

This chain joins TRBV9 and TRBJ2-7; no clear D. V lost 3 bases to trimming and J lost 0 bases, with 13 bases between them. CDR3 length: 15 amino acids. Germline V gene data show CDR1 as SGDLS and CDR2 as YYNGEE. The DNA for the CDR3 is TGTGCCAGCAGCGCCGGCTTGGGAACCTCCTACGAGCAGTACTTC. Its protein product is CASSAGLGTSYEQYF.

CDR3 residues: CASSLAGTGVGNTIYF. In DNA, the CDR3 is TGTGCCAGCAGCTTAGCTGGGACAGGGGTTGGAAACACCATATATTTT. The chain employs TRBV7-2 and TRBJ1-3; 10 bases are shared with TRBD1. Per the germline V gene, CDR1 is SGHTA and CDR2 is FQGNSA. V was pared by 0 bases and J by 3 bases, with 2 bases of the junction left unmatched. The length of the CDR3 is 16 residues.

V usage is TRBV5-1 and J usage is TRBJ2-7, with 8 bases lining up with TRBD1. This CDR3 has 11 amino acids. The junction had 2 bases not matched to a gene; V was cut back by 7 bases and J by 5 bases. The V gene's germline CDR1 is SGHRS and CDR2 YFSETQ. CDR3 nucleotide sequence: TGCGCCAGCGGACAGGGTGACGAGCAGTACTTC. The encoded protein is CASGQGDEQYF.

This chain uses TRBV29-1 with TRBJ2-7, with 8 positions matching TRBD1. CDR3 size: 14 residues. V shed 4 bases and J 3 bases; nucleotides not matched to a gene: 8. Germline CDR1 and CDR2: SQVTM and ANQGSEA. CDR3 sequence (DNA): TGCAGCGTTGGGGGACAGGTCATTGGCTACGAGCAGTACTTC. Translated: CSVGGQVIGYEQYF.

V usage is TRBV27 and J usage is TRBJ2-3; D perhaps matches TRBD2 (5 bases). Trimming stripped 5 bases from V and 3 bases from J, with 9 bases between. CDR3 size: 13 residues. The V gene's germline CDR1 is MNHEY and CDR2 SMNVEV (reference sequence). CDR3 bases: TGTGCCAGCAGTCGCCCGGGGACAGATACGCAGTATTTT. The encoded protein is CASSRPGTDTQYF.

Comment on this clone: The same CDR3 also results from other DNA sequences found in this sample. The chain links TRBV15 to TRBJ1-2; D gene ambiguous. Germline lookup yields CDR1 LNHNV and CDR2 YYDKDF (reference sequence). V shed 1 base and J shed 2 bases, with 5 bases lying between them. The CDR3 runs to 13 residues. The CDR3 is CATSRGVNYGYTF. DNA for the CDR3: TGTGCCACCAGCAGAGGGGTAAACTATGGCTACACCTTC.

The chain carries TRBV30 and TRBJ2-7; D gene uncertain. The CDR3 contains 13 residues. The V gene lost 2 bases and the J gene lost 8 bases, with 16 bases spanning the gap. CDR1 is GTSNPN and CDR2 is SVGIG in the germline V gene (reference sequence). CDR3 region: CAWSQDRADQQYF. Written as DNA, the CDR3 is TGTGCCTGGAGTCAGGACCGGGCTGATCAGCAGTACTTC.

This sequence joins TRBV7-9 and TRBJ1-2, with a possible D match to TRBD1 (5 bases). V was pared by 3 bases and J by 5 bases, with 22 bases between. Germline CDR1 SEHNR, CDR2 FQNEAQ (reference sequence). The CDR3 loop spans 17 amino acids. The CDR3 loop is CASSFRSSDSFSYGYTF. As DNA, the CDR3 is TGTGCCAGCAGCTTTCGGTCTTCCGACAGCTTCTCATATGGCTACACCTTC.

The CDR3 protein is CASSVRRAGTDTQYF. CDR3 DNA sequence: TGTGCCAGTAGTGTTAGGAGGGCAGGCACAGATACGCAGTATTTT. The rearrangement links TRBV19 to TRBJ2-3; D might be TRBD2 (6 bases). The V gene's germline CDR1 is LNHDA and CDR2 SQIVND (reference sequence). The CDR3 consists of 15 residues. V was cut by 5 bases and J by 1 base, with 13 bases left in between.

V usage is TRBV4-1 and J usage is TRBJ2-3, with TRBD2 matching over 10 bases. The V segment lost 0 bases and the J segment 4 bases; nucleotides outside the gene matches: 4. The germline V gene has CDR1 MGHRA and CDR2 YSYEKL. The CDR3 loop spans 16 amino acids. The CDR3 reads CASSQEASGSPDTQYF. CDR3 bases: TGCGCCAGCAGCCAAGAAGCTAGCGGGAGCCCAGATACGCAGTATTTT.

Notes on this clone: The same CDR3 also results from other DNA sequences found in this sample. The chain links TRBV5-1 to TRBJ2-7; 8 bases fit TRBD1. Losses at the gene ends were 2 bases for V and 2 bases for J; bases not matched to a gene: 3. CDR3 length: 14 residues. The V gene's germline CDR1 is SGHRS and CDR2 YFSETQ. CDR3 nucleotides: TGCGCCAGCAGCTTTACAGGGGGGACCTACGAGCAGTACTTC. Translation gives CASSFTGGTYEQYF.

In DNA, the CDR3 is TGTGCCTGCGCCACTAAAAACATTCAGTACTTC. It yields the protein CACATKNIQYF. The chain has TRBV30 and TRBJ2-4; D gene unclear. CDR1 is GTSNPN and CDR2 is SVGIG in the germline V gene (reference sequence). Trimming removed 6 bases at V and 4 bases at J, with 7 bases between. The CDR3 is made up of 11 amino acids.

This chain joins TRBV7-8 and TRBJ2-7; a weak D match, TRBD2 (6 bases). The V end lost 1 base, the J end lost 0 bases, and 10 bases lay between the germline ends. This CDR3 is 15 amino acids long. Germline V CDR1 and CDR2: SGHVS, FQNEAQ. CDR3 in amino acids: CASSLGDLNSYEQYF. The CDR3 DNA is TGTGCCAGCAGCTTAGGGGACTTAAACTCCTACGAGCAGTACTTC.

The chain has TRBV5-1 and TRBJ2-1, with 8 bases aligning to TRBD1. V lost 2 bases and J lost 15; bases outside the gene matches: 10. This CDR3 has 13 residues. Germline values: CDR1 SGHRS, CDR2 YFSETQ. The CDR3 loop is CASSFSDRDSTFF. The CDR3 nucleotides read TGCGCCAGCAGCTTCTCGGACAGGGACAGTACGTTCTTC.

This clone came up a few times. V and J are TRBV5-1 and TRBJ2-5; 7 bases are a match to TRBD2. Losses at the gene ends were 3 bases for V and 5 bases for J; bases not matched to a gene: 16. The CDR3 spans 17 residues. CDR1 SGHRS and CDR2 YFSETQ come from the germline V gene. The CDR3 spells CASSSGLVGLRGETQYF. The CDR3 nucleotides read TGCGCCAGCAGCTCCGGACTAGTCGGGCTAAGAGGGGAGACCCAGTACTTC.

The genes are TRBV6-5 and TRBJ2-7; maybe TRBD1 (5 bases). CDR1 and CDR2 from the germline V gene are MNHEY and SVGAGI. The V end lost 0 bases, the J end lost 6 bases, and 12 bases lay between the germline ends. There are 14 residues in the CDR3. The chain's CDR3 is CASSYSNRKGEQYF. The DNA of the CDR3 is TGTGCCAGCAGTTACTCGAACAGGAAGGGCGAGCAGTACTTC.

This clone was detected a few times. The V and J genes are TRBV7-2 and TRBJ2-2; D unresolved. The germline V gene encodes CDR1 SGHTA and CDR2 FQGNSA. Trimming left V 2 bases short and J 8 bases short, with 6 bases between. The CDR3 loop spans 12 amino acids. CDR3 nucleotides: TGTGCCAGCAGCTTACGAGCGGGGGAGCTGTTTTTT. It is translated as CASSLRAGELFF.

The V gene is TRBV20-1, the J gene TRBJ1-3, with 7 bases lining up with TRBD1. With V trimmed by 2 bases and J by 16 bases, 8 bases remained unmatched. Germline V gene data show CDR1 as DFQATT and CDR2 as SNEGSKA (reference sequence). The length of the CDR3 is 11 residues. CDR3 in amino acids: CSARSGGQVYF. In nucleotides, the CDR3 is TGCAGTGCTAGATCCGGTGGACAGGTGTATTTT.

This rearrangement joins TRBV19 to TRBJ1-5, with no clear D. Germline V gene data show CDR1 as LNHDA and CDR2 as SQIVND (reference sequence). V lost 2 bases, J lost 5 bases, and 4 bases lay in between. This CDR3 contains 12 residues. DNA of the CDR3: TGTGCCAGTAGTATACCGGATCAGCCCCAGCATTTT. As protein: CASSIPDQPQHF.

V gene TRBV7-2 combines with J gene TRBJ2-2, with 8 bases lining up with TRBD1. Germline V CDR1 and CDR2: SGHTA, FQGNSA. The junction had 5 bases not matched to a gene; V was cut back by 8 bases and J by 6 bases. CDR3 length: 13 residues. CDR3 loop: CASRQGLAGELFF. CDR3 in DNA: TGTGCCAGCCGACAGGGGCTCGCCGGGGAGCTGTTTTTT.

The chain carries TRBV13 and TRBJ2-2; TRBD2 matches at 8 bases. This CDR3 has 16 amino acids. Germline CDR1 and CDR2: PRHDT and FYEKMQ (reference sequence). With V trimmed by 0 bases and J by 4 bases, 4 bases remained unmatched. CDR3 DNA: TGTGCCAGCAGCTTAGGTCCAGCGGGAGTCACCGGGGAGCTGTTTTTT. The encoded protein is CASSLGPAGVTGELFF.

As to this clone: A far larger clone lies a single base away; this is likely a read error. In the same sample, other DNA sequences code for this CDR3. The V call is TRBV7-2, the J call TRBJ2-5; D remains unclear. Trimming stripped 6 bases from V and 1 base from J, with 3 bases between. CDR3 length equals 11 residues. Per germline, CDR1 SGHTA and CDR2 FQGNSA. CDR3 loop: CASSSQETQYF. The DNA of the CDR3 is TGTGCCAGCAGTTCCCAAGAGACCCAGTACTTC.

This chain joins TRBV6-1 and TRBJ2-3; D gene unclear. Germline assignment: CDR1 MNHNS and CDR2 SASEGT. The CDR3 has 13 residues. V lost 2 bases to trimming and J lost 5 bases, with 8 bases between them. The DNA of the CDR3 is TGTGCCAGCAGTGAATTTTTTGGAGATACGCAGTATTTT. The encoded protein is CASSEFFGDTQYF.

V is TRBV28 and J is TRBJ1-4; tentative D call: TRBD1 (5 bases). The length of the CDR3 is 13 residues. Germline loops: CDR1 MDHEN, CDR2 SYDVKM. The ends were cut back, 6 bases at V and 10 bases at J, with 15 bases in the middle. CDR3 residues: CASRPRDLGKLFF. The CDR3 coding sequence is TGTGCCAGCAGACCCCGGGACTTAGGAAAACTGTTTTTT.

This clone occurred once. The chain is built from TRBV5-1 and TRBJ2-7; D is perhaps TRBD2 (6 bases). Trimming removed 3 bases at V and 6 bases at J, with 16 bases between. This CDR3 comprises 14 residues. Germline assignment: CDR1 SGHRS and CDR2 YFSETQ. CDR3 residues: CASSWRAQGREQYF. The CDR3 DNA reads TGCGCCAGCAGCTGGAGGGCCCAGGGACGCGAGCAGTACTTC.